The sequence of this T cell receptor beta chain was determined in a study of blood T cell repertoires in COVID-19 (TCRdb year 2020). For context, the study as a whole: Samples from collaborators originated in the United States, Italy and Spain and spanned both the acute and convalescent phases of COVID-19. The material from the prospective study consisted of cDNA or gDNA derived from T cells, B-cell-depleted T cells, or PBMCs. Subjects who had been exposed to COVID-19, were actively infected with it, or had recovered from it provided the deeply sampled blood TCRbeta repertoires that made up the dataset. A freely available public database, intended as a resource for researchers studying the immune response to SARS-CoV-2, is where the repertoires were released. The samples were drawn from two sources: the first 160 participants of the ongoing ImmuneRACE study, and some 1,300 subjects contributed by 6 global collaborators. Sample metadata almost always included a de-identified subject ID, COVID-19 status, age in years and sex. HLA class I and class II types, where available, came from metadata supplied by the sample provider rather than from assay-based typing. Overall results and qualifications from the work: The amount of clinical and demographic metadata varied by source and participant and was provided uncurated.

The immunoSEQ Assay, a bias-controlled multiplex PCR, was used to amplify TCRbeta CDR3 regions from genomic DNA. In the paper's pipeline: The number of nucleated cells in each sample was estimated by amplification of reference gene primers within the assay. To quantify the absolute abundance of each unique TCRbeta CDR3 rearrangement, sequence reads were collapsed and filtered. For each sample, productive Simpson clonality was calculated as the square root of Simpson's diversity index over productive rearrangements. The source is immuneACCESS, and TCRdb retained only in-frame sequences with V and J called. Part of the clones is not carried over; for the studies checked, unresolved V genes explain less than half of this, and the remainder is unexplained. From that table come the V and J calls and clone size; the DNA was used to work out D and trimming. Here the sample has under 200,000 clones; 80% to 90% occur a single time. The ten largest clones add up to 10% of the sample.

About this clone: The target of this receptor is not known. Base quality data are lacking; no much larger clone is found one base away.

One collaborating source in Seattle enrolled patients during active infection and followed them longitudinally through the course of disease. Each collaborating institution followed its own protocols to collect whole blood in K2EDTA tubes. For TCRbeta analysis, collaborator samples were shipped as frozen whole blood, as isolated PBMCs, or as DNA extracted from either sample type. Sequences MNHNY (CDR1) and SVGAGI (CDR2) are obtained from the germline V gene (reference sequence). V trim: 0 bases; J trim: 6 bases; unmatched bases: 1. The CDR3, from cysteine to phenylalanine, totals 15 residues. Just the 45-base CDR3 DNA is kept, in frame starting at base 1.

This sequence uses TRBV6-6 and TRBJ1-4, with 10 central nucleotides matching TRBD1. The clonotype originates from a woman in her seventies with COVID-19, enrolled during active disease. Sequencing was carried out using peripheral blood. The sequence in DNA is TGTGCCAGCAGTTACTCGGGACAGGGGTATGAAAAACTGTTTTTT. Translated, it reads CASSYSGQGYEKLFF.